This TCR beta chain came from a study of early T cells in non-severe SARS-CoV-2 infection. V trimming: 4 bases; J trimming: 6 bases; junction bases outside the gene matches: 7. The CDR3 extends over 16 amino acids. CDR1 and CDR2 from the germline V gene are SGHRS and YFSETQ. One entry per CDR3 protein results from TCRdb running MiXCR on the 5' RACE reads. The profile shows under 55,000 distinct CDR3 sequences, approximately 10% of them singletons. Ten or more counts support this clonotype. The source of this sequence is an adult who was a healthcare worker with PCR-confirmed SARS-CoV-2 infection or an uninfected control (not recorded which). Sequenced: whole blood. The genes are TRBV5-1 and TRBJ2-3; the match to TRBD2 covers 14 bases. For the CDR3, the DNA is TGCGCCAGCAGCGCCGGACTAGCGGGAGGTAGGGATACGCAGTATTTT. It translates to CASSAGLAGGRDTQYF.